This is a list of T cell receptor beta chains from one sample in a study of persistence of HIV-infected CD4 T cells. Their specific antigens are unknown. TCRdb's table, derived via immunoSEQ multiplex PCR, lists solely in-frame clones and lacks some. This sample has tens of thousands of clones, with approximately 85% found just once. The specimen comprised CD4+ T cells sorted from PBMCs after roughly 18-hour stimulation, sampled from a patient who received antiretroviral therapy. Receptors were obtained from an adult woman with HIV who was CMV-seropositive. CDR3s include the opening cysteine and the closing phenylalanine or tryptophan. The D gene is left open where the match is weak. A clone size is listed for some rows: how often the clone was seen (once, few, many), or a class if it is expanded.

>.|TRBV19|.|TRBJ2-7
TGTGCCAGTAGTGGAGAGTTGCGGGAGCAGTACTTC
CASSGELREQYF
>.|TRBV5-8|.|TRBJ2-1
TGTGCCAGCAGCTTGGGAGAGGCCTACAATGAGCAGTTCTTC
CASSLGEAYNEQFF
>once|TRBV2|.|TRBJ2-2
TGTGCCAGCAGTGTTGGAACCGGGGAGCTGTTTTTT
CASSVGTGELFF
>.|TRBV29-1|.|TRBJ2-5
TGCAGCGTTGAAGAGGGACGGGGGGAGACCCAGTACTTC
CSVEEGRGETQYF
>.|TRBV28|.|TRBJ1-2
TGTGCCAGCAGTTTAAACTATGGCTACACCTTC
CASSLNYGYTF
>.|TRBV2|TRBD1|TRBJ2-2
TGTGCCGCCGCCAGACCCCCAGGACAGGGGGCCCTGTACACCGGGGAGCTGTTTTTT
CAAARPPGQGALYTGELFF
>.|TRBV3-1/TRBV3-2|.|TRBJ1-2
TGTGCCAGCAGCCAAGATCCCCAAATGAGGGGCTACACCTTC
CASSQDPQMRGYTF
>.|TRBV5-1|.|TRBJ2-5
TGCGCCAGCAGCTTTGGCCAGGGAGAGACCCAGTACTTC
CASSFGQGETQYF
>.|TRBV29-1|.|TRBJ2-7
TGCAGCGTTGGGACAGACTCCTACGAGCAGTACTTC
CSVGTDSYEQYF
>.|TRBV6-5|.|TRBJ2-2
TGTGCCAGCAACCCAAGGGGAGTCAACACCGGGGAGCTGTTTTTT
CASNPRGVNTGELFF
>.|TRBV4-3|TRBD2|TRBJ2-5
TGCGCCAGCAGCCGGGGGGGAGGGGCAGCCAAAGAGACCCAGTACTTC
CASSRGGGAAKETQYF
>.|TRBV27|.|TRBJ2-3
TGTGCCAGCAAAGGCGGGGACCGTTTAGATACGCAGTATTTT
CASKGGDRLDTQYF
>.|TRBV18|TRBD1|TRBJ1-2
TGTGCCAGCTCACCCAAACAGGGGGCTTTGAGTGGCTACACCTTC
CASSPKQGALSGYTF
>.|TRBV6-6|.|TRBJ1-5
TGTGCCAGCAGAGGGGCCGGTGGCAATCAGCCCCAGCATTTT
CASRGAGGNQPQHF
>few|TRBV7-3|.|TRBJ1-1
TGTGCCAGCAGCCCTCAGGGTTACACTGAAGCTTTCTTT
CASSPQGYTEAFF
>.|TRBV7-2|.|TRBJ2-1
TGTGCCAGCAGCTTCGCCAGGGACCGGAATGAGCAGTTCTTC
CASSFARDRNEQFF
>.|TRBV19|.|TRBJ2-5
TGTGCCAGTGCCTCCTTAAGCACCACCCAAGAGACCCAGTACTTC
CASASLSTTQETQYF
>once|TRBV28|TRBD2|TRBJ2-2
TGTGCCAGCAGTTGGGGTAGCGGGAGCTTTTCAGCCGGGGAGCTGTTTTTT
CASSWGSGSFSAGELFF
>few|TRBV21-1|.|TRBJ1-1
TGTGCCAGCAGCAAAGGGAGGCTGCCAGCTTTCTTT
CASSKGRLPAFF
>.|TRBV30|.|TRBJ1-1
TGTGCCCAATCTCCGGGACAAAACACTGAAGCTTTCTTT
CAQSPGQNTEAFF
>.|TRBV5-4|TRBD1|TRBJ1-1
TGTGCCAGCAGCTTCAGACAGGGGGCATGGACTGAAGCTTTCTTT
CASSFRQGAWTEAFF
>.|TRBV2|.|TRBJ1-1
TGTGCCAGCAGTGAACGGCAGGTCGGGGTAGCTTTCTTT
CASSERQVGVAFF
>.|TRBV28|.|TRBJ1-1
TGTGCCAGCAGTGATCGGGGGGCGGAGGCTGAAGCTTTCTTT
CASSDRGAEAEAFF
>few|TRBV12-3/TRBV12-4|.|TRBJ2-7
TGTGCCAGCGCACTCTCCTACGAGCAGTACTTC
CASALSYEQYF
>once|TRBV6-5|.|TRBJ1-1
TGTGCCAGCAAGCGAGGAGAGGAAGCTTTCTTT
CASKRGEEAFF
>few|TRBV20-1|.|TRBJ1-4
TGCAGTGCTAGTAGAACAGGGCCCCCCGTAAGGGTTGAAAAACTGTTTTTT
CSASRTGPPVRVEKLFF
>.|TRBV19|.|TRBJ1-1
TGTGCCAGTAGATACGGACAGACGAACACTGAAGCTTTCTTT
CASRYGQTNTEAFF
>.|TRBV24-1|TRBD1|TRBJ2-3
TGTGCCACCAGTGACACCGGGACAGGGGGGGTTGGCACAGATACGCAGTATTTT
CATSDTGTGGVGTDTQYF
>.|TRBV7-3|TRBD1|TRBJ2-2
TGTGCCAGCAGACGACAGGGCGGGACCGGGGAGCTGTTTTTT
CASRRQGGTGELFF
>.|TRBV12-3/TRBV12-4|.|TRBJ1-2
TGTGCCAGCAGTGATACAGCTAACTATGGCTACACCTTC
CASSDTANYGYTF
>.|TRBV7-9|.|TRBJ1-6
TGTGCCAGCACCGCCGAAGGACCCCTCCACTTT
CASTAEGPLHF
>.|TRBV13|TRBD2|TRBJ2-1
TGTGCCAGCAGCTCCACGACTAGCGGGAGGGTAGGGTTCTTC
CASSSTTSGRVGFF
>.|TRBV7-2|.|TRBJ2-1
TGTGCCAGCAGTAGGACTCTGGGCGCCTACAATGAGCAGTTCTTC
CASSRTLGAYNEQFF
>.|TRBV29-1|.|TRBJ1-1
TGCAGCGTTGGTGGGGGCGGTAGCACTGAAGCTTTCTTT
CSVGGGGSTEAFF
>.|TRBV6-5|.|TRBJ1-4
TGTGCCAGCAAAACAGGGTCAACTAATGAAAAACTGTTTTTT
CASKTGSTNEKLFF
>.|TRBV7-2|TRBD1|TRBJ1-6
TGTGCCAGCAGCCCGGGACAGTCTTTTTCACCCCTCCACTTT
CASSPGQSFSPLHF
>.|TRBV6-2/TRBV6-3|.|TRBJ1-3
TGTGCCAGCAGTCATCCCGGGACAGGAAACACCATATATTTT
CASSHPGTGNTIYF
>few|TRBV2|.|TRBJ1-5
TGTGCCAGCAGCGACAGCAGGAGCAATCAGCCCCAGCATTTT
CASSDSRSNQPQHF
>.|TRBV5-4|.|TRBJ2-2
TGTGCCAGCAGCCGGCGAGGGGGGGGAACGAACACCGGGGAGCTGTTTTTT
CASSRRGGGTNTGELFF
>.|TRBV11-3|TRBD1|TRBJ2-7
TGTGCCAGCAGCCCTTGGACAGGTAACCTCTACGAGCAGTACTTC
CASSPWTGNLYEQYF
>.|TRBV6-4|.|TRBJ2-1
TGTGCCAGCAGCCCCTATTATCAGGGATATGAGCAGTTCTTC
CASSPYYQGYEQFF
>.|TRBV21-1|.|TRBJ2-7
TGTGCCAGCAGCCCCTCCCGGGAAGCTAGCGTCGTGAGGGCTGACGAGCAGTACTTC
CASSPSREASVVRADEQYF
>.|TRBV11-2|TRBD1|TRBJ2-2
TGTGCCAGCAGCCCGTTCTTCTCCGGGACAGCGAACACCGGGGAGCTGTTTTTT
CASSPFFSGTANTGELFF
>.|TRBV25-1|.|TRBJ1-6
TGTGCCAGCAAAGGGAATAATTCACCCCTCCACTTT
CASKGNNSPLHF
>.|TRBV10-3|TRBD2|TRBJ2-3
TGTGCCGTCCGGGCGGGGGGTGGAGCAGATACGCAGTATTTT
CAVRAGGGADTQYF
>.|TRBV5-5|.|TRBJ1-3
TGTGCCAGCAGCCCCCGGGGGACCTCTGGAAACACCATATATTTT
CASSPRGTSGNTIYF
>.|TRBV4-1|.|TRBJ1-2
TGCGCCAGCAGCCCGTCGAGAGACAACTATGGCTACACCTTC
CASSPSRDNYGYTF
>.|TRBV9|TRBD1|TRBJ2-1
TGTGCCAGCAACCCCACAGGGGGACTTTCCTACAATGAGCAGTTCTTC
CASNPTGGLSYNEQFF
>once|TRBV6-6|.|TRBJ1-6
TGTGCCAGCAGTTACTCGCTACAGAATAATTCACCCCTCCACTTT
CASSYSLQNNSPLHF
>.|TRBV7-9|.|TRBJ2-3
TGTGCCAGCACAGAGAGCACAGATACGCAGTATTTT
CASTESTDTQYF
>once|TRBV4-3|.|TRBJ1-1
TGCGCCAGCAGCCAAGAAGTAGGGCAGAACACTGAAGCTTTCTTT
CASSQEVGQNTEAFF
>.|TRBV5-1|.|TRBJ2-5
TGCGCCAGCCGGAGGGTGGAAGAGACCCAGTACTTC
CASRRVEETQYF
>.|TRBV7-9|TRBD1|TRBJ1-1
TGTGCCAGCAGCGACAGGGGGAACACTGAAGCTTTCTTT
CASSDRGNTEAFF